This section outlines one T cell receptor beta chain sequence together with its context. The PCR was carried out with 60 Vbeta primers and 13 Jbeta primers. Clones were read by immunoSEQ multiplex PCR, and TCRdb kept only the in-frame ones, dropping some. The sample contains a few hundred thousand clones, roughly 75% of which appear only once. This specimen comes from a study of cytomegalovirus exposure and HLA in healthy donors. Study overall: For the approximately 400 genotyped donors, 75% to 90% fell within the Caucasian-associated ancestry cluster.

What was sequenced was PBMCs. The receptor was isolated from a woman in her thirties in good health and CMV-seronegative.

The CDR3 DNA reads as TGTGCCAGCTCACTCGGACTAGCGGAAGGCTACGAGCAGTACTTC. Protein: CASSLGLAEGYEQYF. J is TRBJ2-7 and V is TRBV18; 10 nucleotides line up with TRBD2. Looked up from germline, CDR1 is KGHSH and CDR2 is LQKENI. The V segment lost 4 bases and the J segment 3 bases; nucleotides outside the gene matches: 6. The CDR3 runs to 15 residues.